This T cell receptor beta chain derives from a study of blood T cells in healthy people across ages. General study findings and limits: Since the PBMCs were unsorted, naive and antigen-experienced cells could not be conclusively compared. Versus aged donors, long-lived donors had higher diversity and more naive CD4+ cells.

Next came a second PCR, run for 7 to 11 cycles, which used a sample-barcoded 5' primer along with a J-beta primer mix. TCRdb used MiXCR to reprocess the 5' RACE reads, holding one entry per CDR3 protein. The table shows roughly 800,000 distinct CDR3 sequences, with about three fifths occurring only once. Note on this clonotype: The antigen remains undetermined.

Peripheral blood, approximately 10 milliliters per donor, was collected. Every sample had a minimum of 6 million PBMCs isolated. Material: blood. The receptor was isolated from a man aged 25 to 40 in good health.

The CDR3 DNA sequence: TGTGCCAGCAGCCACCGCCTAGCACACGAGGGTACCTACGAGCAGTACTTC. Its protein is CASSHRLAHEGTYEQYF. The chain links TRBV3-1 to TRBJ2-7; D might be TRBD2 (5 bases). The V and J ends lost 3 bases and 2 bases respectively, with 20 bases between them. CDR3 size: 17 residues. CDR1 is LGHDT, CDR2 YNNKEL, per germline (reference sequence).